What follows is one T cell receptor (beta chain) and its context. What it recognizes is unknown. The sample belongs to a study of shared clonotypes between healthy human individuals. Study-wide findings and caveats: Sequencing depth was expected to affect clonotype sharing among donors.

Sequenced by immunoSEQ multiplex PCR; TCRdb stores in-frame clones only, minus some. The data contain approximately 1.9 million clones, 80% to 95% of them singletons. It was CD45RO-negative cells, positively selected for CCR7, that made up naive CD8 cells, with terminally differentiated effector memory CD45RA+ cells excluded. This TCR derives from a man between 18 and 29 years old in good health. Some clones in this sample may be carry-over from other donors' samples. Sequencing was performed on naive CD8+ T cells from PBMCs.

CDR3: CASSFGGGNEKLFF. CDR3 DNA: TGTGCCAGCAGCTTCGGGGGGGGTAATGAAAAACTGTTTTTT. The chain links TRBV7-6 to TRBJ1-4; D is perhaps TRBD1 (5 bases). The CDR3 spans 14 residues. Germline CDR1 and CDR2: SGHVS and FNYEAQ. V lost 3 bases and J 4 bases, leaving 9 bases between the germline ends. Complete variable domain (other parts from reference TRBV7-6 and TRBJ1-4): GAGVSQSPRYKVTKRGQDVALRCDPISGHVSLYWYRQALGQGPEFLTYFNYEAQQDKSGLPNDRFSAERPEGSISTLTIQRTEQRDSAMYRCASSFGGGNEKLFFGSGTQLSVL.